This T cell receptor (beta chain) was sequenced in a study of technical replicates of blood from four donors. V shed 6 bases, J shed 1 base, and the junction held 10 bases outside the gene matches. The CDR3 spans 16 residues. Germline V gene lookup returns CDR1 MDHEN and CDR2 SYDVKM. TCRdb keeps only in-frame clones here, not all; method: immunoSEQ multiplex PCR. The sample records 10,000 to 15,000 clones, 85% to 95% being singletons. The chain uses TRBV28 and TRBJ1-1; 8 bases line up with TRBD1. The sample consisted of PBMCs. This receptor was identified in a human donor in good health. The CDR3 here is CASRHFRGRENTEAFF. CDR3 coding DNA: TGTGCCAGCAGGCACTTCAGGGGGCGGGAGAACACTGAAGCTTTCTTT.